These T cell receptor beta chains were read from a single sample in a study of blood T cell repertoires in COVID-19. Only in-frame clones appear in the TCRdb table, and some are missing; sequencing was by immunoSEQ multiplex PCR. The profile shows about 200,000 clones, 79% of them singletons. Material: peripheral blood. The receptors stem from a woman aged 40 to 50 with COVID-19, enrolled during active disease. Both conserved end residues are part of each CDR3. D genes are given only for firm matches. Some rows mark clone size as missing; the rest say once, few, many or name a class of expanded clone.

-,TRBJ2-7,TRBV5-1,-,CASSLGLYEQYF,TGCGCCAGCAGCTTGGGACTCTACGAGCAGTACTTC
few,TRBJ2-7,TRBV5-1,-,CASSLDGSVYEQYF,TGCGCCAGCAGCTTGGACGGGAGCGTCTACGAGCAGTACTTC
-,TRBJ1-2,TRBV3-1/TRBV3-2,TRBD1,CASSQVKGTVPTF,TGTGCCAGCAGCCAAGTAAAGGGGACAGTTCCCACCTTC
-,TRBJ2-5,TRBV3-1/TRBV3-2,-,CASSRVSGRETQYF,TGTGCCAGCAGCCGAGTATCAGGTAGAGAGACCCAGTACTTC
-,TRBJ2-5,TRBV19,-,CASSIRSGQETQYF,TGTGCCAGTAGTATCAGGAGCGGTCAAGAGACCCAGTACTTC
-,TRBJ1-1,TRBV5-1,-,CASSFGESTEAFF,TGCGCCAGCAGTTTCGGGGAGAGCACTGAAGCTTTCTTT
-,TRBJ2-3,TRBV30,-,CAWSPADTQYF,TGTGCCTGGAGCCCCGCAGATACGCAGTATTTT
few,TRBJ2-1,TRBV7-8,TRBD2,CASSLELSGGEQFF,TGTGCCAGCAGCTTAGAGTTGAGCGGGGGGGAGCAGTTCTTC
-,TRBJ1-1,TRBV5-1,-,CASSVATANTEAFF,TGCGCCAGCAGCGTGGCCACAGCGAACACTGAAGCTTTCTTT
-,TRBJ2-7,TRBV7-9,TRBD1,CASSTDRVSEQYF,TGTGCCAGCAGCACTGACAGGGTTTCCGAGCAGTACTTC
-,TRBJ2-7,TRBV12-3/TRBV12-4,-,CASSLVRDYEQYF,TGTGCCAGCAGTTTAGTCAGGGACTACGAGCAGTACTTC
few,TRBJ2-5,TRBV23-1,-,CASRGWGETQYF,TGCGCCAGCAGGGGTTGGGGCGAGACCCAGTACTTC
-,TRBJ1-2,TRBV24-1,-,CATSAGNYGYTF,TGTGCCACCAGTGCAGGGAACTATGGCTACACCTTC
-,TRBJ2-1,TRBV27,-,CASSKRAYNEQFF,TGTGCCAGCAGTAAGCGGGCCTACAATGAGCAGTTCTTC
-,TRBJ1-6,TRBV4-2,-,CASREIDDGGSPLHF,TGTGCCAGCCGCGAGATTGACGACGGGGGTTCACCCCTCCACTTT
-,TRBJ2-5,TRBV3-1/TRBV3-2,TRBD2,CASSQDPSAGGETQYF,TGTGCCAGCAGCCAAGATCCCTCCGCGGGGGGAGAGACCCAGTACTTC
few,TRBJ2-5,TRBV3-1/TRBV3-2,-,CASSQNKETQYF,TGTGCCAGCAGCCAGAACAAAGAGACCCAGTACTTC
-,TRBJ2-3,TRBV5-8,-,CASSVGGLGTDTQYF,TGTGCCAGCAGCGTGGGGGGCCTGGGCACAGATACGCAGTATTTT
-,TRBJ2-3,TRBV4-1,TRBD2,CASSQGGSGTDTQYF,TGCGCCAGCAGCCAAGGCGGGAGCGGCACAGATACGCAGTATTTT
-,TRBJ1-1,TRBV5-1,-,CASSYEEGGKAFF,TGCGCCAGCAGCTATGAAGAGGGAGGTAAAGCTTTCTTT
-,TRBJ1-1,TRBV5-1,TRBD1,CASSFQSGQGATEAFF,TGCGCCAGCAGCTTCCAGTCCGGACAGGGGGCTACTGAAGCTTTCTTT
-,TRBJ1-3,TRBV19,-,CASSHRPRDGNTIYF,TGTGCCAGTAGCCACAGGCCAAGAGATGGAAACACCATATATTTT